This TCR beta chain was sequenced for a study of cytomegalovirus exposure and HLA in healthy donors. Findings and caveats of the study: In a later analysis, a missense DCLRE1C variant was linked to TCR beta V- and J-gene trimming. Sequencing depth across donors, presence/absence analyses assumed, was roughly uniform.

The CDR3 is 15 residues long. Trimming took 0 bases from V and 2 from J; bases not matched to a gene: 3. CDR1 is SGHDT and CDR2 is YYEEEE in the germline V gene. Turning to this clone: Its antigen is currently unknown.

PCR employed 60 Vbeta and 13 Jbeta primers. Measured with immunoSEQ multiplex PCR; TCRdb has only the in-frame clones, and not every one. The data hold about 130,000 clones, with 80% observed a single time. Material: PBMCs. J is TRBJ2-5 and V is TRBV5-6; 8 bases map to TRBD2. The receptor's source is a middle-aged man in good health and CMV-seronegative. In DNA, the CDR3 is TGTGCCAGCAGCTTGGCGGGGGGGAAACAAGAGACCCAGTACTTC. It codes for CASSLAGGKQETQYF.